Sequencing of this TCR beta chain was carried out in a study of blood T cell repertoires in COVID-19. This clone has only a few counts. The protocol was immunoSEQ multiplex PCR, while the TCRdb copy is restricted to in-frame clones and leaves out a portion. The sample yields roughly 500,000 clones, less than 90% seen once. Germline V gene lookup returns CDR1 MNHEY and CDR2 SMNVEV (reference sequence). The V gene end was trimmed by 2 bases and the J gene end by 8 bases; junction bases not matched to a gene: 2. This CDR3 has 14 amino acids. Material for sequencing was PBMCs or T cells enriched from blood (not recorded which). The chain is built from TRBV27 and TRBJ1-6; 8 nucleotides match TRBD1. This clonotype was sampled from a woman aged 55-69 years who had recovered from COVID-19. CDR3 protein: CASSLRTGHSPLHF. In DNA, the CDR3 is TGTGCCAGCAGTTTAAGGACAGGGCATTCACCCCTCCACTTT.